Reported below is one T cell receptor (beta chain). The antigen is unknown. Primers included in the PCR were 60 Vbeta and 13 Jbeta primers. TCRdb's copy holds only in-frame clones and misses some; the assay was immunoSEQ multiplex PCR. In the table there are 120,000 to 150,000 clones, roughly 70% of which are singletons. The CDR3 sequence is 15 residues long. After removal of 5 bases from V and 8 bases from J, the junction contained 9 bases not matched to a gene. Looked up from germline, CDR1 is SNHLY and CDR2 is FYNNEI. This record comes from a study of cytomegalovirus exposure and HLA in healthy donors. The study, taken as a whole, reports: Later analysis indicated greater clonal expansion among HLA-associated TCR beta chains than among equally common other chains.

This clonotype was sampled from a man in his 60s in good health and CMV-seronegative. Sequenced sample: PBMCs. The chain recombines TRBV2 with TRBJ1-1; TRBD1 matches at 12 bases. The CDR3 spells CASSSVRGTGGEAFF. DNA of the CDR3: TGTGCCAGCAGTTCCGTGCGCGGGACAGGGGGCGAAGCTTTCTTT.